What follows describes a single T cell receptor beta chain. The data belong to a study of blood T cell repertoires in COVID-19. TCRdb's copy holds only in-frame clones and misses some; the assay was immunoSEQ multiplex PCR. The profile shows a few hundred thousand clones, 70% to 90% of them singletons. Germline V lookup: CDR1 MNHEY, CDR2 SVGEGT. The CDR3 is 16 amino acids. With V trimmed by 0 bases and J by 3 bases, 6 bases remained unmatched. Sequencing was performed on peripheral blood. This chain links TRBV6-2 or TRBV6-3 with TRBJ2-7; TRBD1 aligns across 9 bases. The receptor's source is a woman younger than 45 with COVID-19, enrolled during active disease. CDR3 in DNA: TGTGCCAGCAGTTACTCCCCCGGGACAGGGCACTACGAGCAGTACTTC. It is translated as CASSYSPGTGHYEQYF.